The next 6 T cell receptor beta chains were all read from a single sample in a study of identifying expanded T cells in peripheral blood. Clones were read by immunoSEQ multiplex PCR, and TCRdb kept only the in-frame ones, dropping some. The data show about 74,000 clones, with roughly 86% seen just once and about 20% held by the top ten. The sample was blood. These receptors all come from a person aged 18 to 69 in good health.

This clone was observed a single time. The DNA for the CDR3 is TGTGCCAGCAGCCCCAGGGCCACCGGAGGGGAAAAACTGTTTTTT. Encoded protein: CASSPRATGGEKLFF. The genes are TRBV6-5 and TRBJ1-4; D might be TRBD1 (5 bases). V dropped 6 bases and J dropped 8 bases, with 19 bases sitting between them. Germline V gives CDR1 MNHEY, CDR2 SVGAGI. CDR3 length equals 15 residues.

V usage is TRBV4-2 and J usage is TRBJ1-3; D remains unclear. The V end was cut by 0 bases, the J end by 2 bases, with 8 bases between. CDR1 is LGHNA and CDR2 is YNFKEQ in the germline V gene. There are 15 residues in the CDR3. The CDR3 here is CASSQDRQAGNTIYF. As DNA, the CDR3 is TGTGCCAGCAGCCAAGATCGGCAAGCTGGAAACACCATATATTTT.

The J gene is TRBJ2-1, the V gene TRBV27, with D perhaps TRBD2 (6 bases). Germline V gives CDR1 MNHEY, CDR2 SMNVEV (reference sequence). Deletions cut 7 bases from V and 9 bases from J, with 19 bases between. This CDR3 has 14 residues. The DNA for the CDR3 is TGTGCCAGCACCCAAGGAGGGGCTAGTTCTGAGCAGTTCTTC. Its translation: CASTQGGASSEQFF.

This rearrangement joins TRBV23-1 to TRBJ1-1; TRBD1 is a possible D gene (5 bases). TRBV23-1 is an ORF, with its function uncertain. V was cut by 2 bases and J by 11 bases, with 30 bases left in between. The CDR3 has 18 residues. The CDR3 protein is CASSQAAFPVDSRRSAFF. The CDR3 DNA reads as TGCGCCAGCAGTCAAGCGGCCTTCCCCGTCGACAGTCGTCGATCCGCTTTCTTT.

The CDR3 sequence: CASSESAGGYVDTQYF. CDR3 sequence (DNA): TGTGCCAGCAGTGAATCGGCGGGAGGGTATGTAGATACGCAGTATTTT. The J gene is TRBJ2-3, the V gene TRBV25-1; 9 nucleotides match TRBD2. CDR3 length equals 16 residues. V trimming: 1 base; J trimming: 5 bases; junction bases outside the gene matches: 7. Germline lookup yields CDR1 MGHDK and CDR2 SYGVNS. The full variable domain, with the rest looked up from reference TRBV25-1 and TRBJ2-3, is EADIYQTPRYLVIGTGKKITLECSQTMGHDKMYWYQQDPGMELHLIHYSYGVNSTEKGDLSSESTVSRIRTEHFPLTLESARPSHTSQYLCASSESAGGYVDTQYFGPGTRLTVL.

V usage is TRBV2 and J usage is TRBJ2-7; 7 nucleotides line up with TRBD2. V dropped 4 bases and J dropped 1; count of bases not matched to a gene: 4. The CDR3 loop spans 14 amino acids. Per germline, CDR1 SNHLY and CDR2 FYNNEI. CDR3 residues: CASSGRETSYEQYF. The CDR3 DNA reads as TGTGCCAGCAGTGGGCGGGAGACGTCCTACGAGCAGTACTTC.